The TCR beta chain described here comes from a study of cytomegalovirus exposure and HLA in healthy donors. For the study at large: T cells numbering around 190 million yielded some 110 million unique TCR beta sequences in an earlier analysis.

Points on this clone: As yet, its antigen is unknown.

Findings and limits, study-wide: In an earlier analysis, about 90% or about 30%: the productive usage of most TCR beta V segments.

V lost 4 bases and J lost 6; bases outside the gene matches: 8. This CDR3 spans 15 amino acids. The germline gives CDR1 LNHDA, CDR2 SQIVND (reference sequence). The PCR had 60 Vbeta and 13 Jbeta primers. Per the original methods: Later reanalysis found roughly 80 million unique TCR beta chains, roughly 10 million of them shared. The assay was immunoSEQ multiplex PCR, and TCRdb's table has in-frame clones only and misses some. V and J calls and clone size come straight from that table; D and trimming were deduced from the DNA. The sample includes fewer than 150,000 clones, 74% of them seen just once. The sequence came from a woman aged 50 to 60 in good health and CMV-seropositive. Sequences were obtained from PBMCs. This sequence joins TRBV19 and TRBJ2-7, with 11 bases fitting TRBD1. The CDR3 spells CASSTPGQGGPEQYF. CDR3 nucleotides: TGTGCCAGTAGTACACCGGGACAGGGGGGGCCCGAGCAGTACTTC.